This T cell receptor beta chain was found in a study of shared clonotypes between healthy human individuals. This clone was seen once. This CDR3 contains 11 residues. Deletions cut 8 bases from V and 10 bases from J, with 12 bases between. CDR1 and CDR2 (germline): MNHEY, SVGAGI. Authors' methods: Filtering of immunoSEQ junctional sequences could not match full-length read filtering. Repertoires were generated with immunoSEQ multiplex PCR, while TCRdb's copy carries only in-frame clones and drops some. The V and J calls and clone size are taken from that table; D and trimming were inferred from the DNA. The sample lists roughly 1 million clones, approximately 80% occurring once.

The sequenced material came from memory CD4+ T cells from PBMCs. Stated subset: CD45RA-negative fraction. J is TRBJ2-1 and V is TRBV6-5; a possible D gene is TRBD2 (7 bases). The source is a man aged 18 to 35 in good health. Some clones in this sample may be carry-over from other donors' samples. CDR3 nucleotide sequence: TGTGCCAGCGGGGGGGGCAGAGAGCAGTTCTTC. The encoded protein is CASGGGREQFF.